The clone carrying this TCR beta chain appeared once. Its antigen is undetermined. This sample was included in a study of CD8 T cells in Susac syndrome. From germline, CDR1 is SGHDN and CDR2 FVKESK. The CDR3 loop spans 13 amino acids. The V gene lost 0 bases and the J gene lost 6 bases, with 9 bases spanning the gap. TEMRA cells were FACS-enriched, unlike CD8+ and CD4+ T cells, which were negatively isolated. Study-wide results and limits: Clonal expansion of Susac CD8+ cells peaked in TEMRA cells, and it also peaked in active patients.

With random hexamers, 0.5 to 1 ug RNA was reverse transcribed. TCRdb called the immunoSEQ multiplex PCR reads again in MiXCR, with one record for every CDR3 protein. The table shows some 100,000 distinct CDR3 sequences, with 95% occurring only once. The clonotype originates from a human donor with Susac syndrome. Sequencing was done on a sample of CD8+ T cells from PBMCs. The chain recombines TRBV14 with TRBJ2-7; D is perhaps TRBD1 (6 bases). CDR3 in amino acids: CASSQDRRGEQYF. The CDR3, as DNA: TGTGCCAGCAGCCAAGATCGCAGGGGCGAGCAGTACTTC. Using reference TRBV14 and TRBJ2-7 for the parts outside the CDR3, the full variable domain is EAGVTQFPSHSVIEKGQTVTLRCDPISGHDNLYWYRRVMGKEIKFLLHFVKESKQDESGMPNNRFLAERTGGTYSTLKVQPAELEDSGVYFCASSQDRRGEQYFGPGTRLTVT.